This T cell receptor (beta chain) was captured by sequencing in a study of cytomegalovirus exposure and HLA in healthy donors (dated by TCRdb to 2015 to 2018). For the study in its entirety: An earlier analysis of approximately 640 of the donors reported more than 250 Gb of sequence data and roughly 100 million unique TCR beta sequences from roughly 180 million T cells. To decide whether each TCR beta V gene segment behaved as functional or pseudogenic, an earlier analysis of 587 of the donors relied on high-throughput TCR beta sequencing. On average, roughly 250,000 unique TCR beta nucleotide sequences were sequenced per donor among several hundred genotyped donors of the cohort, with roughly 18% of those sequences being non-productive. In a later analysis, previously published TCR beta repertoires from hundreds of donors were re-analyzed and high-resolution HLA genotyping was added so that TCR occurrence patterns could be studied. About 310 gigabases of sequencing data and tens of millions of unique TCR sequences were included in an early release covering about 700 HLA-typed donors. Besides the first cohort of 500 to 700 subjects, a separate validation cohort made up of roughly 120 different subjects was used. Rather than drawing on any new phenotypic data, the later analysis identified candidate immune exposures from TCR beta sequences and the way those sequences occurred across donors. The study combined high-throughput TCR immunosequencing, statistical association of individual TCRs with disease status, and machine learning to predict cytomegalovirus infection status. The study aimed to test whether cataloging public T cell receptors could reveal signatures of past pathogen exposure. The T cell repertoires of some 700 subjects were profiled by immunosequencing and related to cytomegalovirus serostatus. All discovery cohort repertoires had been generated using a single sequencing platform. Of the roughly 400 genotyped donors, approximately 82% fell in the genetic ancestry cluster associated with self-reported Caucasian donors. Genome-wide SNP genotypes for about three fifths of the roughly 670 donors were used in a later genetic analysis, which treated that subset as a discovery cohort. Class I and class II HLA loci were covered by the typing at four-digit resolution. Because of strong linkage in the cohort, 4 to 6 DR-DQ haplotypes were treated as single units for association and clustering. Typing coverage varied by locus: roughly 620-640 donors for A, B, C, DRB1 and DQB1; 522 for DQA1; more than 600 for DPA1; some 470 for DPB1. Donor age, sex, ethnicity and CMV serostatus were compiled alongside the repertoire data. Results and caveats for the whole study, not just this receptor: A group of highly shared sequence variants was considered likely to be a technical artifact of the sequencing pipeline. Cytomegalovirus status was reported to be diagnosed by the classifier with high specificity and sensitivity in both the original and validation cohorts. Some IMGT-functional V segments, including TRBV6-2 and TRBV6-3, could not be distinguished by the 87-base-pair reads and were therefore excluded. When HLA alleles, especially DR and DQ, strongly co-occurred, attributing TCR associations to individual alleles was difficult. In a later analysis, the rate of TCR association differed among HLA loci, with DRB1 alleles having the most associated TCRs and HLA-C alleles having the fewest. The only immune exposure information available for the cohort was CMV serostatus. At a false discovery rate of 0.05, a later analysis linked 16,951 TCR beta sequences to specific HLA alleles. Because HLA typing was missing for some donors at each locus, association tests included only the typed subset. A later analysis found that HLA-associated TCR beta chains were more clonally expanded and had lower generation probabilities than equally common non-associated chains. A few of the identified cytomegalovirus-associated TCR beta chains were confirmed in vitro to be specific for cytomegalovirus antigens. In a later analysis, several top co-occurrence clusters were reported to appear linked to parvovirus B19, influenza, CMV and Epstein-Barr virus. Compared with the approximately 600-donor mean, donors in an Asian-associated ancestry cluster had fewer N-insertions in productive TCRs, according to a later genetic analysis. The study listed 150 to 200 TCR beta chains as associated with cytomegalovirus. Presence/absence analyses assumed roughly uniform sequencing depth across donors, an assumption that may not hold. A further reported finding was that TCR beta sequences accurately predicted the HLA-A and HLA-B alleles for most subjects in the first cohort. In a later analysis, most CMV-associated TCR beta chains were found to appear HLA-restricted, with HLA associations seemingly driven largely by CMV exposure. Only TCR beta chains were sequenced in this cohort, and the absence of alpha or paired-chain data limited detectable features. Linkage disequilibrium might explain the correlated functional status among segregating V segments, but an unknown experimental factor could not be ruled out. Seventeen rarely observed V segments, including chromosome 9 orphons, were excluded from the earlier analysis of almost 600 of the donors because counts were too low. Most TCR sequences were observed very rarely across donors, whereas some public TCRs were present in many individuals. Broadly in line with IMGT annotations, most TCR beta V segments showed up in productive rearrangements about 87% or about 30% of the time in an earlier analysis of 450 to 600 of the donors. The authors suggested that the approach could potentially be generalized to other disease states and immunological phenotypes. A later genetic analysis associated a missense DCLRE1C variant with V-gene and J-gene trimming of TCR beta chains, and an independent cohort replicated the association.

Library generation was performed with the immunoSEQ multiplex PCR assay. A mixture of 60 forward primers for TCR Vbeta segments and 13 reverse primers for TCR Jbeta segments was used in the multiplex PCR. The CDR3 region of rearranged TCR beta genes was amplified from genomic DNA with a multiplex PCR assay. The Illumina HiSeq System was used to sequence the amplified TCR beta libraries as 87-base-pair reads. The authors' pipeline ran thus. In a later analysis, tens of millions of unique TCR beta chains were counted across the 650 to 700 repertoires, and roughly 9.9 million of these chains were shared by at least two donors. A nearest-neighbor algorithm error-corrected the raw reads and collapsed the reads into unique sequences, merging closely related sequences to remove PCR and sequencing errors. CDR3 sequences were aligned to IMGT reference sequences to assign V, D and J gene segments. For a sequence to be retained, a match of at least six nucleotides to both a V gene segment and a J gene segment was required. Rearrangements were called productive when the CDR3 lacked stop codons and stayed in frame with V and J; all others were non-productive. CDR3 was defined according to IMGT convention as the region running from the second conserved V-encoded cysteine to the conserved J-encoded phenylalanine. The earlier analysis of fewer than 700 of the donors excluded sequences that lacked an unambiguous match to a single V gene segment. An earlier analysis of over 450 of the donors classified V segments as functional when productive rearrangements were above 56.7% and as segregating when the standard deviation between donors was above 5%. To diagnose cytomegalovirus status from the catalog of TCR beta chain sequences, a statistical classification framework was built. A later analysis assigned V and J genes by comparing TCR nucleotide sequences with IMGT/GENE-DB human TR gene sequences. The TCRdist pipeline was used in a later analysis to assign CDR3 sequences and most-parsimonious VDJ recombination scenarios. In a later analysis, each TCR beta chain was defined by its CDR3 amino acid sequence together with its V-gene family, and reads without a unique V-gene family were excluded. To address suspected cross-contamination and a sequencing artifact, a later analysis removed approximately 590 highly shared, low-generation-probability nucleotide sequences. A later analysis calculated a clonal expansion index for each public chain from normalized within-repertoire ranks of inferred template counts. A later analysis computed generation probabilities with a VDJ recombination model fitted to out-of-frame rearrangements, and checked the results against IGoR. In a later analysis, TCR-TCR, TCR-HLA and TCR-CMV co-occurrence was scored with hypergeometric tests, and a repertoire-size bias correction was applied to TCR pairs. False discovery rates were estimated in a later analysis by permuting HLA or CMV assignments 20 times. In a later analysis, co-occurring TCRs were grouped using DBSCAN, and TCRdist sequence similarity was added for clustering within HLA-allele-positive subsets. Repertoires with fewer than 30,000 or more than 120,000 public chains were left out of co-occurrence clustering, as were four to six repertoires with anomalous nucleotide sharing. Held by TCRdb, this immuneACCESS table contains in-frame sequences only and omits some clones. Under half of the omission traces to an unresolved V gene where checked; the cause of the rest is unknown. V, J and clone size were drawn from that table, and D and trimming were deduced from the DNA. In this sample the table shows 150,000 to 200,000 clones, 84% of which occur a single time. The ten largest clones add up to around 6.6% of the sample.

Measured from the cysteine to the phenylalanine, the CDR3 is 16 residues long. Only the CDR3 part of the read is kept: 48 bases, read in frame from the first base. CDR1 SGHAT and CDR2 FQNNGV are derived from the germline V gene. Here V drops 5 bases and J drops 0 bases, and the junction holds 7 bases not matched to any gene. The cohort comprised some 680 healthy bone marrow donors. Cohort members were all nominally healthy when sampled, although unrecorded immune exposures were likely present. The donor tested CMV seropositive and was one of the 289 seropositive cohort members. Every donor gave a peripheral blood sample, and the peripheral blood mononuclear cells from that sample were used for TCR beta sequencing. Genomic DNA was extracted from the blood cell samples with the Qiagen DNeasy Blood Extraction Kit. In regard to this clone: The antigen it binds to is not known. The record has no base qualities; no much larger clone is one base away.

Material for sequencing was PBMCs. This clonotype was sampled from a man in his fifties or sixties in good health and CMV-seropositive. The chain is assembled from TRBV11-2 and TRBJ1-2; the central 9 bases match TRBD1. Here the CDR3 is given as CASSSRQGVTNYGYTF. The nucleotide sequence is TGTGCCAGCAGCAGCAGACAGGGGGTTACTAACTATGGCTACACCTTC.